The 13 T cell receptor beta chains below were found in one sample sequenced in a study of OX40 agonist ivuxolimab in advanced cancers. TCRdb's table, derived via immunoSEQ multiplex PCR, lists solely in-frame clones and lacks some. The sample records approximately 84,000 clones, approximately 86% being singletons. Sequences were derived from CD4+ or CD8+ T cells sorted from blood, sampled in a trial of the OX40 agonist ivuxolimab. The receptors were gathered from an adult with an advanced solid tumor such as melanoma, head and neck, liver or kidney cancer.

J is TRBJ2-3 and V is TRBV10-1; D is undetermined. There are 11 residues in the CDR3. V lost 3 bases to trimming and J lost 7 bases, with 5 bases between them. Germline V lookup: CDR1 WNHNN, CDR2 SYGVQD (reference sequence). CDR3 in DNA: TGCGCCAGCAGTGACCGTCATACGCAGTATTTT. It specifies CASSDRHTQYF.

The chain uses TRBV29-1 and TRBJ1-1; TRBD1 matches at 9 bases. The V and J ends lost 5 bases and 11 bases, in that order; junction bases with no gene match: 12. CDR3 size: 13 residues. Germline CDR1 and CDR2: SQVTM and ANQGSEA. As DNA, the CDR3 is TGCAGCGTTTCCTACAGGGGGCAAGGGGATGCTTTCTTT. The encoded protein is CSVSYRGQGDAFF.

The J gene is TRBJ2-6, the V gene TRBV18, with D perhaps TRBD1 (6 bases). Trimming removed 5 bases at V and 0 bases at J, with 11 bases between. The CDR3 is 16 amino acids. Germline assignment: CDR1 KGHSH and CDR2 LQKENI. CDR3 bases: TGTGCCAGCTCAGAACAGGGTTCCTCTGGGGCCAACGTCCTGACTTTC. Protein sequence: CASSEQGSSGANVLTF.

This clone was detected once. The rearrangement links TRBV9 to TRBJ2-7; possible D gene TRBD1, 5 bases. Trimming took off 0 bases at V and 2 bases at J, with 15 bases between the two ends. Germline CDR1 SGDLS, CDR2 YYNGEE. The CDR3 contains 16 residues. The CDR3 is CASSVGRVRVAYEQYF. The CDR3 DNA sequence: TGTGCCAGCAGCGTAGGAAGGGTCAGGGTGGCCTACGAGCAGTACTTC.

The chain couples TRBV18 to TRBJ1-4; tentatively, D is TRBD1 (6 bases). The V and J ends lost 4 bases and 0 bases respectively, with 12 bases between them. The germline V gene encodes CDR1 KGHSH and CDR2 LQKENI. The CDR3 contains 16 residues. The CDR3: CASSQSGAATNEKLFF. As DNA, the CDR3 is TGTGCCAGCTCACAATCAGGGGCGGCAACTAATGAAAAACTGTTTTTT.

The genes are TRBV19 and TRBJ1-5, with D unclear. The CDR3 runs 15 residues. V was cut by 8 bases and J by 2 bases, with 16 bases left in between. The germline gives CDR1 LNHDA, CDR2 SQIVND (reference sequence). The CDR3 loop reads CASRLQSLGNQPQHF. CDR3 DNA sequence: TGTGCCAGTCGGCTCCAGTCGTTGGGCAATCAGCCCCAGCATTTT.

The J gene is TRBJ1-5, the V gene TRBV18, with D tentatively TRBD1 (6 bases). The V end lost 2 bases, the J end lost 9 bases, and 11 bases lay between the germline ends. Looked up from germline, CDR1 is KGHSH and CDR2 is LQKENI. There are 13 residues in the CDR3. CDR3 region: CASSPATGRPQHF. The CDR3 DNA reads TGTGCCAGCTCACCAGCTACAGGGCGGCCCCAGCATTTT. Together with reference TRBV18 and TRBJ1-5, the CDR3 gives the full variable domain: NAGVMQNPRHLVRRRGQEARLRCSPMKGHSHVYWYRQLPEEGLKFMVYLQKENIIDESGMPKERFSAEFPKEGPSILRIQQVVRGDSAAYFCASSPATGRPQHFGDGTRLSIL.

This chain connects TRBV2 to TRBJ2-7; 10 positions match TRBD2. Unmatched junction bases numbered 6, after V lost 4 bases and J lost 3 bases. The germline V gene encodes CDR1 SNHLY and CDR2 FYNNEI. The CDR3 extends over 15 amino acids. The CDR3 here is CASSAPSGGNYEQYF. For the CDR3, the DNA is TGTGCCAGCAGTGCCCCTAGCGGGGGAAACTACGAGCAGTACTTC. The full variable domain, rest sourced from reference TRBV2 and TRBJ2-7, is EPEVTQTPSHQVTQMGQEVILRCVPISNHLYFYWYRQILGQKVEFLVSFYNNEISEKSEIFDDQFSVERPDGSNFTLKIRSTKLEDSAMYFCASSAPSGGNYEQYFGPGTRLTVT.

Written as DNA, the CDR3 is TGTGCCAGCTCAGGACAGGGGGCGGATGAGCAGTTCTTC. Protein: CASSGQGADEQFF. J is TRBJ2-1 and V is TRBV18, with 11 positions matching TRBD1. CDR1 is KGHSH and CDR2 is LQKENI in the germline V gene. The CDR3 is 13 residues long. The V segment lost 5 bases and the J segment 8 bases; nucleotides outside the gene matches: 2.

The chain has TRBV2 and TRBJ1-1, with TRBD1 as a possible D gene (5 bases). The CDR3 has 13 residues. Trimming took 6 bases from V and 8 from J, leaving 16 bases between them. Germline V gives CDR1 SNHLY, CDR2 FYNNEI. The CDR3 sequence: CASRRYGGSEAFF. The CDR3 coding sequence is TGTGCCAGCAGGCGTTATGGGGGATCCGAAGCTTTCTTT.

CDR3 bases: TGTGCCAGCAGTGAAGGGGCAGGGGTTAACTATGGCTACACCTTC. Translated, it gives CASSEGAGVNYGYTF. The rearrangement links TRBV6-1 to TRBJ1-2; TRBD1 is a possible D gene (6 bases). CDR1 and CDR2 from the germline V gene are MNHNS and SASEGT. The V gene lost 1 base and the J gene lost 1 base, with 10 bases spanning the gap. The length of the CDR3 is 15 residues.

CDR3 coding DNA: TGTGCCAGCAGCCAGGGACAGAACTATGGCTACACCTTC. Residues: CASSQGQNYGYTF. This chain connects TRBV7-9 to TRBJ1-2, with TRBD1 matching 7 bases. The J segment lost 2 bases and the V segment lost 5 bases, leaving 2 bases of the junction unmatched. Per germline, CDR1 SEHNR and CDR2 FQNEAQ (reference sequence). The CDR3 totals 13 residues.

This clone was seen only a few times. The chain employs TRBV5-4 and TRBJ1-2; D remains ambiguous. The CDR3 sequence is 15 residues long. Trimming took off 1 base at V and 3 bases at J, with 13 bases between the two ends. Germline CDR1 is SGHNT and CDR2 is YYREEE (reference sequence). CDR3 in DNA: TGTGCCAGCAGCTTGAACCCAGTTACTTACTATGGCTACACCTTC. Translating gives CASSLNPVTYYGYTF.